A selection of T cell receptor beta chains follows, all from one sample in a study of cytomegalovirus exposure and HLA in healthy donors. TCRdb keeps only in-frame clones here, not all; method: immunoSEQ multiplex PCR. The data show 150,000 to 200,000 clones, approximately 80% seen once. Sequencing used PBMCs. The receptors originated from a woman aged 45-59 years in good health and CMV-seronegative. Both conserved end residues are part of each CDR3. D genes are given only for firm matches. The size entry is marked missing in some rows and otherwise reads once, few, many or a size class.

abundance,j_gene,d_gene,v_gene,CDR3aa,CDR3nt
-,TRBJ1-4,TRBD1,TRBV5-1,CASSLARTGNEKLFF,TGCGCCAGCAGCTTGGCGAGGACAGGGAATGAAAAACTGTTTTTT
-,TRBJ1-3,-,TRBV18,CASSSGGSGNTIYF,TGTGCCAGCTCATCCGGAGGCTCTGGAAACACCATATATTTT
-,TRBJ2-2,-,TRBV5-1,CASSQGNTGELFF,TGCGCCAGCAGCCAGGGGAACACCGGGGAGCTGTTTTTT
once,TRBJ1-5,-,TRBV9,CASSVDSGTNQPQHF,TGTGCCAGCAGCGTAGATTCGGGTACCAATCAGCCCCAGCATTTT
-,TRBJ2-2,-,TRBV4-1,CASSQDFPNTGELFF,TGCGCCAGCAGCCAAGACTTTCCGAACACCGGGGAGCTGTTTTTT
once,TRBJ1-1,-,TRBV6-5,CASSYGGESEAFF,TGTGCCAGCAGTTACGGGGGGGAATCTGAAGCTTTCTTT
-,TRBJ1-2,-,TRBV7-8,CASSLVRGNYGYTF,TGTGCCAGCAGCTTAGTCAGGGGAAACTATGGCTACACCTTC
-,TRBJ1-2,TRBD1,TRBV27,CASSSGQAYGYTF,TGTGCCAGCAGTTCAGGACAGGCCTATGGCTACACCTTC
-,TRBJ2-6,-,TRBV28,CASSLHIPNSGANVLTF,TGTGCCAGCAGTTTACACATCCCCAACTCTGGGGCCAACGTCCTGACTTTC
-,TRBJ1-4,TRBD1,TRBV5-8,CASSFQTGGSEKLFF,TGTGCCAGCAGCTTTCAAACAGGGGGCTCTGAAAAACTGTTTTTT
-,TRBJ1-2,-,TRBV4-3,CASSPSPGANYGYTF,TGCGCCAGCAGCCCCTCTCCGGGGGCTAACTATGGCTACACCTTC
-,TRBJ1-1,-,TRBV9,CASSPRSGGAADTEAFF,TGTGCCAGCAGCCCCCGTTCGGGGGGCGCGGCGGACACTGAAGCTTTCTTT
few,TRBJ1-2,-,TRBV4-2,CASSHRDIDFYGYTF,TGTGCCAGCAGCCACCGGGACATAGACTTTTATGGCTACACCTTC
-,TRBJ2-3,TRBD1,TRBV11-2,CASSLDQRDRATDTQYF,TGTGCCAGCAGCTTAGATCAACGGGACAGGGCGACAGATACGCAGTATTTT
-,TRBJ1-1,-,TRBV19,CASRRREGTEAFF,TGTGCCAGTAGGCGACGGGAGGGGACTGAAGCTTTCTTT
-,TRBJ2-1,TRBD2,TRBV7-2,CASSFSSGRAGDNEQFF,TGTGCCAGCAGCTTTTCTAGCGGGAGGGCCGGTGACAATGAGCAGTTCTTC
-,TRBJ2-6,TRBD1,TRBV28,CASSSWGQGASGANVLTF,TGTGCCAGCAGTTCGTGGGGACAGGGAGCCTCTGGGGCCAACGTCCTGACTTTC
-,TRBJ1-1,-,TRBV9,CASSVAVNTEAFF,TGTGCCAGCAGTGTGGCGGTGAACACTGAAGCTTTCTTT
-,TRBJ1-2,TRBD1,TRBV27,CASKGEQGVHTF,TGTGCCAGCAAAGGGGAACAGGGGGTCCACACCTTC
-,TRBJ1-2,-,TRBV16,CASSQSTVTYGYTF,TGTGCCAGCAGCCAATCCACAGTGACCTATGGCTACACCTTC
-,TRBJ1-6,-,TRBV6-5,CASSYSTRAGNSPLHF,TGTGCCAGCAGTTACTCTACGAGGGCCGGGAATTCACCCCTCCACTTT
-,TRBJ1-4,-,TRBV6-1,CASNRATNEKLFF,TGTGCCAGCAACAGGGCAACTAATGAAAAACTGTTTTTT
-,TRBJ2-4,TRBD1,TRBV10-3,CAIRASGQGDIQYF,TGTGCCATCAGGGCCTCGGGACAGGGAGACATTCAGTACTTC
-,TRBJ1-3,-,TRBV7-2,CASSLGAGTGNTIYF,TGTGCCAGCAGCTTAGGCGCCGGGACTGGAAACACCATATATTTT
-,TRBJ2-7,TRBD2,TRBV28,CASSLGLAEPYEQYF,TGTGCCAGCAGTTTAGGCCTAGCGGAACCCTACGAGCAGTACTTC
-,TRBJ2-7,TRBD2,TRBV19,CASSLPRTGESITSGRSVVYEQYF,TGTGCCAGTAGTCTTCCCCGGACAGGGGAGTCGATTACTAGCGGGAGGTCGGTAGTCTACGAGCAGTACTTC
-,TRBJ1-1,TRBD1,TRBV4-1,CASSQATTGMNTEAFF,TGCGCCAGCAGCCAGGCCACGACAGGGATGAACACTGAAGCTTTCTTT
-,TRBJ2-5,TRBD2,TRBV10-3,CAISGSGMGQETQYF,TGTGCCATCAGTGGGAGCGGGATGGGCCAAGAGACCCAGTACTTC
-,TRBJ2-1,-,TRBV13,CASSRGAGTTNNEQFF,TGTGCCAGCAGCAGGGGGGCCGGGACTACGAACAATGAGCAGTTCTTC
-,TRBJ2-4,-,TRBV5-6,CASSLWGPLSIQYF,TGTGCCAGCAGCTTGTGGGGCCCGCTATCCATTCAGTACTTC
few,TRBJ1-1,TRBD1,TRBV18,CASSPPDRAEAFF,TGTGCCAGCAGCCCCCCGGACAGGGCAGAAGCTTTCTTT
-,TRBJ2-1,TRBD2,TRBV5-1,CASSLGGLAGNNEQFF,TGCGCCAGCAGCTTGGGGGGACTAGCGGGAAACAATGAGCAGTTCTTC
-,TRBJ2-2,-,TRBV19,CASSILLAMNTGELFF,TGTGCCAGTAGTATTCTGCTAGCGATGAACACCGGGGAGCTGTTTTTT